The 6 T cell receptor beta chains below all came from one sample that was sequenced in a study of cytomegalovirus exposure and HLA in healthy donors. PCR employed 60 Vbeta and 13 Jbeta primers. Generated by immunoSEQ multiplex PCR, the TCRdb table keeps only in-frame clones and is missing some. The sample holds under 100,000 clones, 55% to 75% seen once. Sequenced sample: PBMCs. These receptors all come from a woman between 50 and 59 years old in good health and CMV-seropositive.

This clone showed up just a few times. V gene TRBV14 combines with J gene TRBJ1-1; D ambiguous. The V end lost 7 bases, the J end lost 1 base, and 10 bases lay between the germline ends. CDR3 length: 13 amino acids. Germline V gives CDR1 SGHDN, CDR2 FVKESK. In DNA, the CDR3 is TGTGCCAGCAACAACAATCGGAACACTGAAGCTTTCTTT. This codes for CASNNNRNTEAFF. The full variable domain, in which reference TRBV14 and TRBJ1-1 provide the parts outside the CDR3, is EAGVTQFPSHSVIEKGQTVTLRCDPISGHDNLYWYRRVMGKEIKFLLHFVKESKQDESGMPNNRFLAERTGGTYSTLKVQPAELEDSGVYFCASNNNRNTEAFFGQGTRLTVV.

This chain joins TRBV2 and TRBJ2-5; D might be TRBD2 (5 bases). The germline gives CDR1 SNHLY, CDR2 FYNNEI. Trimming cost V 5 bases and J 2 bases, with 9 bases left between them. The CDR3 sequence is 13 residues long. The CDR3 loop is CASSRESQETQYF. In DNA form, the CDR3 reads TGTGCCAGCAGTAGGGAGAGTCAAGAGACCCAGTACTTC.

V is TRBV7-6 and J is TRBJ2-5, with TRBD2 identical over 12 bases. This CDR3 is built from 16 residues. Per the germline V gene, CDR1 is SGHVS and CDR2 is FNYEAQ. V was clipped by 5 bases and J by 3 bases; unmatched bases: 7. The CDR3: CASSPELAGGEETQYF. The CDR3 nucleotides are TGTGCCAGCAGCCCCGAGCTAGCGGGAGGGGAAGAGACCCAGTACTTC.

The CDR3 here is CASSAFTYEQYF. CDR3 nucleotide sequence: TGTGCCAGCAGTGCTTTTACCTACGAGCAGTACTTC. The chain combines TRBV6-1 with TRBJ2-7; D is undetermined. Looked up from germline, CDR1 is MNHNS and CDR2 is SASEGT. The CDR3 is 12 amino acids. Trimming removed 4 bases from V and 2 bases from J, with 6 bases in between.

The chain links TRBV4-2 to TRBJ1-2; 10 bases agree with TRBD1. This CDR3 comprises 15 residues. Germline CDR1 reads LGHNA; CDR2 reads YNFKEQ. V gave up 0 bases and J gave up 7 bases; unmatched junction bases: 5. The CDR3 coding sequence is TGTGCCAGCAGCCAAGATTTGGGACAGGGGTTTGGCTACACCTTC. Its translation is CASSQDLGQGFGYTF.

The chain employs TRBV6-5 and TRBJ2-3; TRBD1 might be the D (5 bases). The V gene's germline CDR1 is MNHEY and CDR2 SVGAGI. CDR3 size: 15 residues. V was cut by 2 bases and J by 0 bases, with 9 bases left in between. CDR3 bases: TGTGCCAGCAGTTACAACAGGCGTAGCACAGATACGCAGTATTTT. Translated, it gives CASSYNRRSTDTQYF.